This TCR beta chain was documented in a study of response to subunit inactivated influenza vaccine. V shed 8 bases and J shed 0 bases, with 8 bases lying between them. CDR1 and CDR2 from the germline V gene are MNHEY and SVGEGT. The CDR3 is 12 amino acids. Using its own MiXCR run on the RT-PCR reads, TCRdb lists one record per CDR3 protein. The table shows more than 450,000 distinct CDR3 sequences, with 11% occurring only once. This same sample was also part of a study on T cells expressing NK-cell markers. That publication notes: UMIs were included in TCR beta cDNA generated by 5'RACE template switching. In the group of eight sequenced donors, seven were HCMV-seropositive and one was seronegative. Roughly 6 donors had dominant NKG2C+ clonotypes that comprised about 1.0-7.5% of their CD8+ T cells.

The receptor comes from a man in his fifties or sixties who received an inactivated influenza vaccine. The sequences come from PBMCs from blood, collected on the day of vaccination. The rearrangement links TRBV6-2 or TRBV6-3 to TRBJ2-7, with D possibly being TRBD2 (5 bases). The CDR3: CASGLTSYEQYF. CDR3 nucleotides: TGTGCCAGCGGACTGACCTCCTACGAGCAGTACTTC.